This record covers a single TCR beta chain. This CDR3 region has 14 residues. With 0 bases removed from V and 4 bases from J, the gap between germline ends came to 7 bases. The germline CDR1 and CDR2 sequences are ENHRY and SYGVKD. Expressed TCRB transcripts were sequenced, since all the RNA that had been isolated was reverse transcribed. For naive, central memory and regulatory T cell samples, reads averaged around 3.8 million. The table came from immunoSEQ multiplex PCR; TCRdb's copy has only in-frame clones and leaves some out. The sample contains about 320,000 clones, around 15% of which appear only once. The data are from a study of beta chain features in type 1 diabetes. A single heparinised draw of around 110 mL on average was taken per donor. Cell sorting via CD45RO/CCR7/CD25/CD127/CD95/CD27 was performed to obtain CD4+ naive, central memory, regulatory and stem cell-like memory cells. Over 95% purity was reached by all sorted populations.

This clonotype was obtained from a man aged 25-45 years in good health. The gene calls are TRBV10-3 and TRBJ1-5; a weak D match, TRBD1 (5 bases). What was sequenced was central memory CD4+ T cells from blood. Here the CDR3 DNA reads TGTGCCATCAGTGAGTCGGGGGGTAATCAGCCCCAGCATTTT. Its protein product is CAISESGGNQPQHF.